A selection of T cell receptor beta chains follows, all from one sample in a study of blood T cell repertoires in COVID-19. Method: immunoSEQ multiplex PCR; TCRdb's copy keeps in-frame clones and lacks some. The sample consists of about 350,000 clones, 75% to 90% of them appearing once. The sequenced sample was peripheral blood. All receptors come from a woman aged 55-75 years with COVID-19, enrolled during active disease. Each CDR3 is given with its conserved first and last residue. A D gene is named only where the DNA matches it firmly. Clone size is stated in some rows and not others, as once, few, many or a class when expanded.

J | V | size | D | CDR3 | DNA
TRBJ1-2 | TRBV6-2/TRBV6-3 | once | . | CASSLRTVRTNYGYTF | TGTGCCAGCAGTCTCCGGACAGTCCGGACTAACTATGGCTACACCTTC
TRBJ2-7 | TRBV3-1/TRBV3-2 | . | . | CASSQFPGLINYEQYF | TGTGCCAGCAGCCAATTTCCAGGGCTGATCAACTACGAGCAGTACTTC
TRBJ2-2 | TRBV6-2/TRBV6-3 | . | . | CASSNSGGRTGELFF | TGTGCCAGCAGTAATTCAGGGGGGAGGACCGGGGAGCTGTTTTTT
TRBJ1-1 | TRBV15 | once | . | CATSRGQAQNTEAFF | TGTGCCACCAGCAGAGGACAGGCCCAGAACACTGAAGCTTTCTTT
TRBJ1-3 | TRBV18 | once | . | CASSPSGSVDDTIYF | TGTGCCAGCTCACCTTCGGGGTCCGTGGATGACACCATATATTTT
TRBJ1-5 | TRBV5-4 | few | TRBD1 | CASSQGQGHPQHF | TGTGCCAGCAGCCAGGGACAGGGCCATCCCCAGCATTTT
TRBJ1-2 | TRBV18 | . | TRBD1 | CASSPLQGVEGYTF | TGTGCCAGCTCTCCCTTACAGGGGGTGGAAGGCTACACCTTC
TRBJ2-1 | TRBV14 | once | TRBD1 | CASSQAGQGPYNEQFF | TGTGCCAGCAGCCAGGCGGGACAGGGCCCCTACAATGAGCAGTTCTTC
TRBJ2-7 | TRBV18 | . | . | CASSPLGGPSYEQYF | TGTGCCAGCTCACCGCTCGGGGGGCCCTCCTACGAGCAGTACTTC
TRBJ1-1 | TRBV5-3 | once | . | CARSFETVDAFF | TGTGCCAGAAGCTTCGAGACAGTAGACGCTTTCTTT
TRBJ1-4 | TRBV5-1 | . | . | CASSIGQANEKLFF | TGCGCCAGCAGCATTGGACAAGCTAATGAAAAACTGTTTTTT
TRBJ1-3 | TRBV5-1 | . | . | CASSYGQGPSGNTIYF | TGCGCCAGCAGCTACGGTCAGGGGCCCTCTGGAAACACCATATATTTT
TRBJ1-2 | TRBV11-2 | . | TRBD1 | CASSSRQGLYGYTF | TGTGCCAGCAGCTCGCGACAGGGGCTCTATGGCTACACCTTC
TRBJ2-1 | TRBV6-5 | . | . | CASSYSGVGGNEQFF | TGTGCCAGCAGTTACTCGGGTGTGGGGGGCAATGAGCAGTTCTTC
TRBJ2-7 | TRBV11-2 | . | TRBD2 | CASSLNLAGHYEQYF | TGTGCCAGCAGCTTAAATCTAGCGGGGCACTACGAGCAGTACTTC
TRBJ1-2 | TRBV12-3/TRBV12-4 | few | . | CASSSGYGYTF | TGTGCCAGCAGTTCAGGCTATGGCTACACCTTC
TRBJ1-2 | TRBV11-2 | . | TRBD1 | CASSLDRTGWYGYTF | TGTGCCAGCAGCTTAGATCGGACAGGGTGGTATGGCTACACCTTC
TRBJ1-1 | TRBV5-1 | . | . | CASSLGLGTGEMNTEAFF | TGCGCCAGCAGCTTGGGGCTCGGCACAGGTGAGATGAACACTGAAGCTTTCTTT
TRBJ1-5 | TRBV9 | . | TRBD1 | CASSATGGGNQPQHF | TGTGCCAGCAGCGCGACAGGGGGCGGAAATCAGCCCCAGCATTTT
TRBJ1-2 | TRBV12-3/TRBV12-4 | once | . | CASSSGTPYGYTF | TGTGCCAGCAGTTCCGGGACACCCTATGGCTACACCTTC
TRBJ1-5 | TRBV5-1 | . | . | CASSSDRGPQHF | TGCGCCAGCAGCTCCGATCGAGGGCCCCAGCATTTT
TRBJ2-7 | TRBV19 | few | . | CASSSQRLGEQYF | TGTGCCAGTAGTTCCCAGCGGCTAGGGGAGCAGTACTTC
TRBJ2-7 | TRBV5-5 | . | . | CASSLPPLVVGEQYF | TGTGCCAGCAGCTTGCCCCCGCTTGTGGTCGGTGAGCAGTACTTC
TRBJ2-5 | TRBV5-4 | . | . | CASSPTRQGTQYF | TGTGCCAGCAGCCCGACTCGGCAGGGGACCCAGTACTTC